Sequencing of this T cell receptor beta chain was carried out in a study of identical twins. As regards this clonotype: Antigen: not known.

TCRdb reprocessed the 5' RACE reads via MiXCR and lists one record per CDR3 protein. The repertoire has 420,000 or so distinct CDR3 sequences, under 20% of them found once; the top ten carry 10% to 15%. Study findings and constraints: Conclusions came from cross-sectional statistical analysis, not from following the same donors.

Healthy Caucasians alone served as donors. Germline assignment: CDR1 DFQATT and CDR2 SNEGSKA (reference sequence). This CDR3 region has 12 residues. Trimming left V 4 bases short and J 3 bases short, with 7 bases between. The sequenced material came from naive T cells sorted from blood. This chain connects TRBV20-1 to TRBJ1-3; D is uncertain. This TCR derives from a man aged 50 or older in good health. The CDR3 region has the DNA TGCAGTGCTACAGGAATTGGAAACACCATATATTTT. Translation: CSATGIGNTIYF.